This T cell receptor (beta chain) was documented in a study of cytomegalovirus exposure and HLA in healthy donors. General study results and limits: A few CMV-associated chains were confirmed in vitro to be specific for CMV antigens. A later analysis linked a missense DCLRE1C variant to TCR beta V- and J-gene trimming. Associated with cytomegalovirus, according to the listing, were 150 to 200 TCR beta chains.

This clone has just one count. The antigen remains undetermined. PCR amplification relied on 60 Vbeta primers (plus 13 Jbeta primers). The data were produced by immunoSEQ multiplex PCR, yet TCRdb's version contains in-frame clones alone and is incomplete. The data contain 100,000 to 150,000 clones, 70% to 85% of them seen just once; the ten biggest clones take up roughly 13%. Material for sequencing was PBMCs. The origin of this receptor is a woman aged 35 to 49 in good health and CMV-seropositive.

CDR3 region: CATSRDLDRFEQYF. The CDR3 DNA reads as TGTGCCACCAGCAGAGATCTTGACAGGTTCGAGCAGTACTTC. V is TRBV15 and J is TRBJ2-7, with D perhaps TRBD1 (6 bases). The CDR3 loop spans 14 amino acids. Per the germline V gene, CDR1 is LNHNV and CDR2 is YYDKDF (reference sequence). The germline V and J ends were trimmed by 0 bases and 6 bases, with 12 bases remaining between them.